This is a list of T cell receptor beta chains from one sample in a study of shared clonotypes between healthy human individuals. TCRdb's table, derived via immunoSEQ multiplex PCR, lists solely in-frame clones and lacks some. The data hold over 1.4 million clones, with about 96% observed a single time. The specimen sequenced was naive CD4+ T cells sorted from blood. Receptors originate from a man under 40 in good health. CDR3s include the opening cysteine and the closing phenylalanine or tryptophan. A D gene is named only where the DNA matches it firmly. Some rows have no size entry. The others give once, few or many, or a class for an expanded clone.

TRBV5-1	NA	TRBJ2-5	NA	TGCGCCAGCAGCTTGGGCATGTACCAAGAGACCCAGTACTTC	CASSLGMYQETQYF
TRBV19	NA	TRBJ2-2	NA	TGTGCCAGTAGTATAGATCCGGCGCCACAATGGGAGCTGTTTTTT	CASSIDPAPQWELFF
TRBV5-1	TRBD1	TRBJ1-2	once	TGCGCCAGCAGCCTTGGACAGGGAGGGTCTGGCTACACCTTC	CASSLGQGGSGYTF
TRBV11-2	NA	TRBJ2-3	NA	TGTGCCAGCAGCCCTCGCCGGGGGACCAACACAGATACGCAGTATTTT	CASSPRRGTNTDTQYF
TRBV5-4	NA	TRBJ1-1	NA	TGTGCCAGCAGCCCCACCGACCAAAGGGTTACTGAAGCTTTCTTT	CASSPTDQRVTEAFF
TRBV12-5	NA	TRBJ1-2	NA	TGTGCTAGTGGTTTGGGCAAAAAGGGGGCTAACTATGGCTACACCTTC	CASGLGKKGANYGYTF
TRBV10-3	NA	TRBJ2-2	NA	TGTGCCATCAGTGAGTCGAGGGGGAACACCGGGGAGCTGTTTTTT	CAISESRGNTGELFF
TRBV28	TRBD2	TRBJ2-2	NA	TGTGCCAGCAGTCCCTCGACTAGCGGGCGGCGAAGGGCCGGGGAGCTGTTTTTT	CASSPSTSGRRRAGELFF
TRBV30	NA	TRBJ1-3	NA	TGTGCCTGGAGTGCGAACCGGGGCGCTGGAAACACCATATATTTT	CAWSANRGAGNTIYF
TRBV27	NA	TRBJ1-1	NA	TGTGCCAGCAGTTTGTTTACCGCCAGGTCCTTGGGTGAAGCTTTCTTT	CASSLFTARSLGEAFF
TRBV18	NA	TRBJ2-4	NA	TGTGCCAGCTCACCACCTGATCGTATAGCCAAAAACATTCAGTACTTC	CASSPPDRIAKNIQYF
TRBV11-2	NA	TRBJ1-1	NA	TGTGCCAGCAACCCCGCCCAAGCTTTCTTT	CASNPAQAFF
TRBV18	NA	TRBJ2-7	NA	TGTGCCAGCTCACCACTACCAGGGAGCGACGAGCAGTACTTC	CASSPLPGSDEQYF
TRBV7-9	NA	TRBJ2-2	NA	TGTGCCAGCAGCTTCCCTGGTAGGCAGTTCGCGAACACCGGGGAGCTGTTTTTT	CASSFPGRQFANTGELFF
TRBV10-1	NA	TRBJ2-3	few	TGCGCCAGCAGTCCCCAACCTAGCGCAGATACGCAGTATTTT	CASSPQPSADTQYF
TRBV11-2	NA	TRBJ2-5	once	TGTGCCAGCAGCTTACACGGGAGAGTTCTCAAGGCCCAGTACTTC	CASSLHGRVLKAQYF
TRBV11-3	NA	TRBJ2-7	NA	TGTGCCAGCAGCCTAAACTCAGGGGTGCGGGAGCAGTACTTC	CASSLNSGVREQYF
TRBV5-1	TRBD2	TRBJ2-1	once	TGCGCCAGCAGCTTGGCCTTGGGACTAGGATCCCACAATGAGCAGTTCTTC	CASSLALGLGSHNEQFF
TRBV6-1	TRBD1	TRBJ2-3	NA	TGTGCCAGCACCTTGACAGGGTCAGGCACAGATACGCAGTATTTT	CASTLTGSGTDTQYF
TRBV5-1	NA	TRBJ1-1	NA	TGCGCCAGCAGCTACTTGGGTGGGGGCGCGGGCACTGAAGCTTTCTTT	CASSYLGGGAGTEAFF
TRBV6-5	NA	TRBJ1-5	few	TGTGCCAGCAGCATGGGCAATCAGCCCCAGCATTTT	CASSMGNQPQHF
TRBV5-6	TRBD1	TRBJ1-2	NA	TGTGCCAGCAGCCCGACCGGGACAGATGGCTACACCTTC	CASSPTGTDGYTF
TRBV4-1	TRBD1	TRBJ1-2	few	TGCGCCAGCAGCCAAGTAGGGGGACAGGACTATGGCTACACCTTC	CASSQVGGQDYGYTF
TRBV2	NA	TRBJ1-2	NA	TGTGCCACGGGGGCCCGGGGAGGCCTTGGCTACACCTTC	CATGARGGLGYTF
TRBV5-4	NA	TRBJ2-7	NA	TGTGCCAGCAGCATTTCCCCACGGGAAGAGCAGTACTTC	CASSISPREEQYF
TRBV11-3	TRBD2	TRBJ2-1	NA	TGTGCCAGCAGCTCGGGACTAGCGGGAGGAGGTGAGCAGTTCTTC	CASSSGLAGGGEQFF
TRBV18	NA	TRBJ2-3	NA	TGTGCCAGCTTCCAGCGGGTGGGCACAGATACGCAGTATTTT	CASFQRVGTDTQYF
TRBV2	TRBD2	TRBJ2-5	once	TGTGCCAGCAGTGTTAAGATAGCGGGAGGTCAAGAGACCCAGTACTTC	CASSVKIAGGQETQYF
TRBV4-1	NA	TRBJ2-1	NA	TGCGCCAGCAGCCAAGGTGAGACTGTTCTGTACAATGAGCAGTTCTTC	CASSQGETVLYNEQFF
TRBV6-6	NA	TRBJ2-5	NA	TGTGCCAGCAGTCAAACGGGATCAGGGACCCAGTACTTC	CASSQTGSGTQYF
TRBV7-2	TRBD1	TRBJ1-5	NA	TGTGCCAGCAGCTTAGCGGGTTCCGGGACAGGGGTTCAGCCCCAGCATTTT	CASSLAGSGTGVQPQHF
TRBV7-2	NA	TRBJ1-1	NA	TGTGCCAGCAGCCAGGGACGGAACACTGAAGCTTTCTTT	CASSQGRNTEAFF
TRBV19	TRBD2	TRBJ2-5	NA	TGTGCCAGTAGTACAGCCGGGACTAGCGGGAATCCGTACTTC	CASSTAGTSGNPYF
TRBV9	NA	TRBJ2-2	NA	TGTGCCAGCAGCGTAGGGGATAACGGGGAGCTGTTTTTT	CASSVGDNGELFF
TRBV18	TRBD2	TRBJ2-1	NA	TGTGCCAGCTCACCCCGGCAAGCGGGACGCTACAATGAGCAGTTCTTC	CASSPRQAGRYNEQFF
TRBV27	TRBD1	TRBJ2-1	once	TGTGCCAGCAGTTTATTGATGGGACAGGCCACGGAGCAGTTCTTC	CASSLLMGQATEQFF
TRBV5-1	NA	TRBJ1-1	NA	TGCGCCAGCAGCAGCCTGGGAAACACTGAAGCTTTCTTT	CASSSLGNTEAFF
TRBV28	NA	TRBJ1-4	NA	TGTGCCGGGAGAAGCCACGCCAATGAAAAACTGTTTTTT	CAGRSHANEKLFF
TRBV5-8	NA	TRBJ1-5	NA	TGTGCCAGCAGCTCAGGGGACGGGTATAGCAATCAGCCCCAGCATTTT	CASSSGDGYSNQPQHF
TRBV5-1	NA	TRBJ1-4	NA	TGCGCCAGCAGCTTCCAGGGTGCAGGGGAAAAACTGTTTTTT	CASSFQGAGEKLFF
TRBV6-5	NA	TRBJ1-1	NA	TGTGCCAGCAGTTTACGTGGGGAGAACACTGAAGCTTTCTTT	CASSLRGENTEAFF
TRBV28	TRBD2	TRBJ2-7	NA	TGTGCCAGCAGAGACTCGGGACTAGCGGCCTCCTACGAGCAGTACTTC	CASRDSGLAASYEQYF
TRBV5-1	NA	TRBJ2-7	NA	TGCGCCAGCAGCATCGCATGGACGTCCCCATTAACCTACGAGCAGTACTTC	CASSIAWTSPLTYEQYF
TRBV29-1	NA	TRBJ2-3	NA	TGCAGCGTTGAGGGGGCAGATACGCAGTATTTT	CSVEGADTQYF
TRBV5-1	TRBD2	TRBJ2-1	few	TGCGCCAGCAGCTGGGGGACTAGCGGGAGTAATGAGCAGTTCTTC	CASSWGTSGSNEQFF
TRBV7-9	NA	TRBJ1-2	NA	TGTGCCAGCAGCTTGGGGGGACGAGGCTACACCTTC	CASSLGGRGYTF
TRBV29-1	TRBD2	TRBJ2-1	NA	TGCAGCGTTGGCCCAGCGGGACGATTGTGGGACAATGAGCAGTTCTTC	CSVGPAGRLWDNEQFF
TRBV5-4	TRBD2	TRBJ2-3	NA	TGTGCCAGCAGCGGAAGCTTACTAGCGGGCGCTAGCACAGATACGCAGTATTTT	CASSGSLLAGASTDTQYF
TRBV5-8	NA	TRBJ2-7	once	TGTGCCAGCAGCCTAGACGAGCAGTACTTC	CASSLDEQYF
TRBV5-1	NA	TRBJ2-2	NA	TGCGCCAGCAGCTCGCTGATCTCCGGAAACACCGGGGAGCTGTTTTTT	CASSSLISGNTGELFF
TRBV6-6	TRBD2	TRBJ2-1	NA	TGTGCCAGCAGTTACAGACTAGCGGGAGACTACAATGAGCAGTTCTTC	CASSYRLAGDYNEQFF